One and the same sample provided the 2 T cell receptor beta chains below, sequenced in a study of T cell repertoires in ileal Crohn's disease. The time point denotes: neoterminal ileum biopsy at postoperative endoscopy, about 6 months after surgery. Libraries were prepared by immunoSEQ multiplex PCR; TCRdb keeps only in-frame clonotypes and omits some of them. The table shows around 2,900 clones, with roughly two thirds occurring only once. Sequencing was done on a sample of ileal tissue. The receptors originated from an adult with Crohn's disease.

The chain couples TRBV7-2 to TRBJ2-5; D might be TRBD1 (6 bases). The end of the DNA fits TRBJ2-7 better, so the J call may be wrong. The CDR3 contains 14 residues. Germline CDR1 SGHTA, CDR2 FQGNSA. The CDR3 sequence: CASSQGLAANEQYF. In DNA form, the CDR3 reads TGTGCCAGCAGCCAGGGGCTAGCCGCAAACGAGCAGTACTTC.

CDR3: CASSQINSPLHF. The CDR3 coding sequence is TGTGCCAGCAGCCAAATCAATTCACCCCTCCACTTT. The chain combines TRBV27 with TRBJ1-6; D is undetermined. The CDR3 sequence is 12 residues long. Per germline, CDR1 MNHEY and CDR2 SMNVEV (reference sequence). V was clipped by 6 bases and J by 7 bases, with 7 bases between them.